Below are 10 T cell receptor beta chains sequenced from a single sample in a study of blood T cell repertoires in COVID-19. TCRdb's copy holds only in-frame clones and misses some; the assay was immunoSEQ multiplex PCR. The data show approximately 90,000 clones, 75% to 90% seen once. The specimen was peripheral blood. Source of these receptors: a woman older than 75 with acute or convalescent COVID-19.

This clone was counted a few times. The V gene is TRBV6-9, the J gene TRBJ1-2; D is ambiguous. The CDR3 loop spans 13 amino acids. Germline V CDR1 and CDR2: MNHGY, SVAAGI. Trimming took 7 bases from V and 8 from J, leaving 17 bases between them. CDR3 region: CASTSTTPEGYTF. CDR3 DNA sequence: TGTGCCAGCACCTCGACTACACCGGAGGGCTACACCTTC.

J is TRBJ2-4 and V is TRBV10-1, with D unresolved. V was pared by 2 bases and J by 0 bases, with 11 bases between. The CDR3 totals 16 residues. CDR1 and CDR2 (germline): WNHNN, SYGVQD (reference sequence). The CDR3 loop is CASSEATEIAKNIQYF. CDR3 DNA: TGCGCCAGCAGTGAGGCTACAGAAATAGCCAAAAACATTCAGTACTTC.

This chain connects TRBV7-9 to TRBJ2-1; 12 nucleotides line up with TRBD1. The V and J ends lost 1 base and 10 bases, in that order; junction bases with no gene match: 5. The CDR3 consists of 15 residues. The germline V gene encodes CDR1 SEHNR and CDR2 FQNEAQ (reference sequence). The CDR3 coding sequence is TGTGCCAGCAGCTTAGAGGGACAGGGGGCGCGGGAGCAGTTCTTC. Its protein is CASSLEGQGAREQFF. The variable domain in full, with the rest retrieved from reference TRBV7-9 and TRBJ2-1, is DTGVSQNPRHKITKRGQNVTFRCDPISEHNRLYWYRQTLGQGPEFLTYFQNEAQLEKSRLLSDRFSAERPKGSFSTLEIQRTEQGDSAMYLCASSLEGQGAREQFFGPGTRLTVL.

This clone appeared once. The chain uses TRBV6-5 and TRBJ2-1; 7 nucleotides align to TRBD2. The trim removed 4 bases at V and 9 bases at J, leaving 9 bases unmatched. The V gene's germline CDR1 is MNHEY and CDR2 SVGAGI. The CDR3 is 14 amino acids. The CDR3 bases are TGTGCCAGCAGTTTATCGGCGGGAGAGGCTGAGCAGTTCTTC. This sequence encodes CASSLSAGEAEQFF.

This CDR3 is CASQSGGLYEQYF. The CDR3 DNA is TGTGCCAGCCAAAGCGGGGGGCTCTACGAGCAGTACTTC. The genes are TRBV2 and TRBJ2-7, with 9 bases lining up with TRBD2. V lost 8 bases and J lost 3; bases outside the gene matches: 5. The CDR3 sequence is 13 residues long. The germline V gene has CDR1 SNHLY and CDR2 FYNNEI.

This clone appeared many times. The rearrangement joins TRBV29-1 to TRBJ1-1; D gene unclear. V gave up 6 bases and J gave up 9 bases, with 11 bases separating them. The CDR3 contains 10 residues. The germline V gene has CDR1 SQVTM and CDR2 ANQGSEA. CDR3 sequence (DNA): TGCAGCGTGGCAACAGAGAAAGCTTTCTTT. It translates to CSVATEKAFF.

The J gene is TRBJ1-2, the V gene TRBV6-5; D perhaps matches TRBD1 (6 bases). This CDR3 is 15 amino acids long. V was trimmed by 7 bases and J by 5 bases, leaving 20 bases between them. Germline CDR1 MNHEY, CDR2 SVGAGI. The CDR3 DNA follows: TGTGCCAGCATGAAAGGTCGGACAGCCTATTATGGCTACACCTTC. Its protein is CASMKGRTAYYGYTF.

The chain uses TRBV2 and TRBJ2-1; D is uncertain. The V and J ends lost 4 bases and 2 bases respectively, with 6 bases between them. Germline values: CDR1 SNHLY, CDR2 FYNNEI. The CDR3 contains 13 residues. The CDR3 loop reads CASSAPAYNEQFF. The CDR3 DNA reads as TGTGCCAGCAGTGCCCCTGCCTACAATGAGCAGTTCTTC.

CDR3 nucleotides: TGTGCCAGCAGCTCAGGTGTTGGGACTGAAGCTTTCTTT. It codes for CASSSGVGTEAFF. This chain links TRBV11-2 with TRBJ1-1; D not certain. Germline V gives CDR1 SGHAT, CDR2 FQNNGV. There are 13 residues in the CDR3. Trimming cost V 4 bases and J 5 bases, with 11 bases left between them.

This clone was seen repeatedly, ten times or more. The chain combines TRBV7-8 with TRBJ2-7; TRBD2 matches at 8 bases. V gave up 2 bases and J gave up 0 bases; unmatched junction bases: 9. This CDR3 contains 17 residues. Germline V gene sequence: CDR1 SGHVS, CDR2 FQNEAQ. The CDR3 DNA sequence: TGTGCCAGCAGCTTATTTTTACTAGCGGATACCTCCTACGAGCAGTACTTC. Amino acids: CASSLFLLADTSYEQYF.